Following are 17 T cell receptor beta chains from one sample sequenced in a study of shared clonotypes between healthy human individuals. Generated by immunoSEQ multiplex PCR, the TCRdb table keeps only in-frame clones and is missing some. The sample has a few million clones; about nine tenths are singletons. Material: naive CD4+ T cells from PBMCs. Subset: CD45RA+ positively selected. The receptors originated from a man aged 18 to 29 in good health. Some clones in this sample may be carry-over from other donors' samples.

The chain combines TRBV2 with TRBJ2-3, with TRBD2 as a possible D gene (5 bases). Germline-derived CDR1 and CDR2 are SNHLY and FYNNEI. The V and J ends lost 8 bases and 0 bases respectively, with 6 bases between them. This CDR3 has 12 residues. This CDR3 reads CASEGSTDTQYF. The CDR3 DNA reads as TGTGCCAGCGAGGGTAGCACAGATACGCAGTATTTT.

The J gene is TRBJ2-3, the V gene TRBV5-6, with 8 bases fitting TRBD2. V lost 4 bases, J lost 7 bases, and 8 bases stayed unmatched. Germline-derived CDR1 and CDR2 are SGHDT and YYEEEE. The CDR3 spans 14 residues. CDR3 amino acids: CASSLSGRGNTQYF. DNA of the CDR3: TGTGCCAGCAGCCTGAGCGGGAGAGGGAATACGCAGTATTTT.

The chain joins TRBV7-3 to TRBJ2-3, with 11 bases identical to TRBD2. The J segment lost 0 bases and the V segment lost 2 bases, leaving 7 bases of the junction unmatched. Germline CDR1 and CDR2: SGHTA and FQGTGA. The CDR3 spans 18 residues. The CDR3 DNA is TGTGCCAGCAGCTTACGTGGGACTAGCGGCTCTAGCACAGATACGCAGTATTTT. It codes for CASSLRGTSGSSTDTQYF.

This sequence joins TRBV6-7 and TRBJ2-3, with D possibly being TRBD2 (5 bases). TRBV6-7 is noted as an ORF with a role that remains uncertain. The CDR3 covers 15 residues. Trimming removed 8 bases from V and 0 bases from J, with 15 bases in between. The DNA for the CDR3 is TGTGCCAGCCCGGGGAAGCGGAGGAGCACAGATACGCAGTATTTT. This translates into CASPGKRRSTDTQYF.

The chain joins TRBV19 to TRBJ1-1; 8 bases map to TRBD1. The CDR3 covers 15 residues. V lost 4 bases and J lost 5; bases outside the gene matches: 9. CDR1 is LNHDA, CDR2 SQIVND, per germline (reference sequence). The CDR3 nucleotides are TGTGCCAGTAGTAATTTAGCGCAGGGGGCTACTGAAGCTTTCTTT. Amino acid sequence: CASSNLAQGATEAFF.

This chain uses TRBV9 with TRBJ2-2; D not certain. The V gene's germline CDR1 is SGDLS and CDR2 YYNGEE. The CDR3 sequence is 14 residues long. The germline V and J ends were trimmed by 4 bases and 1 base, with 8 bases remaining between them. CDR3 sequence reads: CASSLLENTGELFF. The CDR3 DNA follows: TGTGCCAGCAGCCTTCTTGAGAACACCGGGGAGCTGTTTTTT.

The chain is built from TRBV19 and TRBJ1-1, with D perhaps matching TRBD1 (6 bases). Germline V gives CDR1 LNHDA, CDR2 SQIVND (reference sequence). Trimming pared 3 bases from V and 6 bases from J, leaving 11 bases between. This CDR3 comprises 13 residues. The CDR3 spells CASSISGHPEAFF. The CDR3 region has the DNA TGTGCCAGTAGTATCTCGGGACACCCTGAAGCTTTCTTT.

CDR3 in DNA: TGTGCCAGCAGCAGTACCGGGGAGCTGTTTTTT. This encodes CASSSTGELFF. The rearrangement uses TRBV5-4 and TRBJ2-2; no definite D call. The CDR3 totals 11 residues. The germline CDR1 and CDR2 sequences are SGHNT and YYREEE (reference sequence). The V gene lost 4 bases and the J gene lost 5 bases, with 3 bases spanning the gap.

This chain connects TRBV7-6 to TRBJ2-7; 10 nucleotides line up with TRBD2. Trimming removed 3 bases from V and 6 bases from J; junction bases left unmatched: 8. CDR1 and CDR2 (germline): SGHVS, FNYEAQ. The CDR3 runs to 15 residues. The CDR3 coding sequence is TGTGCCAGCAGCTTTTGGCTAGCGGGAGAGGCCGAGCAGTACTTC. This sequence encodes CASSFWLAGEAEQYF. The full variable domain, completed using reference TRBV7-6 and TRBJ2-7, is GAGVSQSPRYKVTKRGQDVALRCDPISGHVSLYWYRQALGQGPEFLTYFNYEAQQDKSGLPNDRFSAERPEGSISTLTIQRTEQRDSAMYRCASSFWLAGEAEQYFGPGTRLTVT.

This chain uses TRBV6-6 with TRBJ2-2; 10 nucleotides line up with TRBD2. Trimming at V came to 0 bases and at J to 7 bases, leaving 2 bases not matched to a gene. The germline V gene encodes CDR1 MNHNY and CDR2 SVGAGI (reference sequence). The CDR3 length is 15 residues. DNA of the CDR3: TGTGCCAGCAGTTACTCACGGACTAGCGGCGGGGAGCTGTTTTTT. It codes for CASSYSRTSGGELFF.

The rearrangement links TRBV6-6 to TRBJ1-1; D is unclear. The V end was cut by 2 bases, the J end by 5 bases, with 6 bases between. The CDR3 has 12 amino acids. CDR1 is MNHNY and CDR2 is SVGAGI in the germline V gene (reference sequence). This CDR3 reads CASSYGQTEAFF. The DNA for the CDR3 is TGTGCCAGCAGTTACGGTCAGACTGAAGCTTTCTTT.

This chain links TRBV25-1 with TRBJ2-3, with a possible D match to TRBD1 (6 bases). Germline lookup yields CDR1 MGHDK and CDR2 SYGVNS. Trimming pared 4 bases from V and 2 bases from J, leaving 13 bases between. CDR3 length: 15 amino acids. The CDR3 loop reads CASSGTDRPTDTQYF. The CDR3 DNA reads TGTGCCAGCAGTGGAACGGACAGACCCACAGATACGCAGTATTTT.

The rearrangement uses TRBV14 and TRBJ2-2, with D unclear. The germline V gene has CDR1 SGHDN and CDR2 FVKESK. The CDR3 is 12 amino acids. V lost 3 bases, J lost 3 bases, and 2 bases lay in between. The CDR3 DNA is TGTGCCAGCAGCCACCACACCGGGGAGCTGTTTTTT. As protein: CASSHHTGELFF.

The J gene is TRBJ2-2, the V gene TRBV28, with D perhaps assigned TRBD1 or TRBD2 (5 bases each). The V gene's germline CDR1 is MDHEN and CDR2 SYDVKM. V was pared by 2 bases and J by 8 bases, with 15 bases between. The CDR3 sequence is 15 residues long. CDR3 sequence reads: CASSLARDPVGELFF. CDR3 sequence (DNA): TGTGCCAGCAGTTTAGCTCGGGACCCCGTGGGGGAGCTGTTTTTT. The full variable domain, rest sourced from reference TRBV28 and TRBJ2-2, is DVKVTQSSRYLVKRTGEKVFLECVQDMDHENMFWYRQDPGLGLRLIYFSYDVKMKEKGDIPEGYSVSREKKERFSLILESASTNQTSMYLCASSLARDPVGELFFGEGSRLTVL.

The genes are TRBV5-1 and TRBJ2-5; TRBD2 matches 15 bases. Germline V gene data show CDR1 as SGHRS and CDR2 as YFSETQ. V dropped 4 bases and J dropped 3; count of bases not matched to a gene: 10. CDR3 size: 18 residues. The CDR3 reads CASSGGLAGGSLEETQYF. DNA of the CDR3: TGCGCCAGCAGCGGCGGACTAGCGGGAGGGAGTCTAGAAGAGACCCAGTACTTC. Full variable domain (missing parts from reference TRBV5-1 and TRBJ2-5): KAGVTQTPRYLIKTRGQQVTLSCSPISGHRSVSWYQQTPGQGLQFLFEYFSETQRNKGNFPGRFSGRQFSNSRSEMNVSTLELGDSALYLCASSGGLAGGSLEETQYFGPGTRLLVL.

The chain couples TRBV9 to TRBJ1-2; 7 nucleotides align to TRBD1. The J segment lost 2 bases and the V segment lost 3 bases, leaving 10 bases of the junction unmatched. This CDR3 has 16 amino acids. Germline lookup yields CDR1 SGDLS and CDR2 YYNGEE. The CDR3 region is CASSAPQGRRNYGYTF. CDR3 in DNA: TGTGCCAGCAGCGCGCCACAGGGGCGTCGGAACTATGGCTACACCTTC. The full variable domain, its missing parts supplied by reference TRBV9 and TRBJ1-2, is DSGVTQTPKHLITATGQRVTLRCSPRSGDLSVYWYQQSLDQGLQFLIQYYNGEERAKGNILERFSAQQFPDLHSELNLSSLELGDSALYFCASSAPQGRRNYGYTFGSGTRLTVV.

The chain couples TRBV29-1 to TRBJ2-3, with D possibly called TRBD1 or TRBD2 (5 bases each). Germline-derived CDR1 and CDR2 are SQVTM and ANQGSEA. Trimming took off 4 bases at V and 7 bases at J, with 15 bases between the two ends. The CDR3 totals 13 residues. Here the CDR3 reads CSVVFGAGNTQYF. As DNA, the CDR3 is TGCAGCGTTGTCTTCGGGGCCGGGAATACGCAGTATTTT.